The 23 T cell receptor beta chains below come from one sample, sequenced in a study of T cells in localized non-small cell lung cancer. Profiling relied on immunoSEQ multiplex PCR, and the TCRdb table lists in-frame clones only, not all of them. The sample holds more than 45,000 clones, 86% seen once. The input for sequencing was PBMCs, taken before any cancer treatment. Every receptor here comes from a man between 35 and 75 years old with stage II lung adenocarcinoma.

The gene calls are TRBV4-1 and TRBJ2-3; 8 bases align to TRBD1. The V and J ends lost 0 bases and 2 bases, in that order; junction bases with no gene match: 4. CDR1 and CDR2 from the germline V gene are MGHRA and YSYEKL. The CDR3 contains 16 residues. For the CDR3, the DNA is TGCGCCAGCAGCCAAGACCCGACAGGGGTCACAGATACGCAGTATTTT. It yields the protein CASSQDPTGVTDTQYF.

DNA for the CDR3: TGTGCCAGCAGGGAGCAGGGGGACAGGAGCTATGGCTACACCTTC. Translation: CASREQGDRSYGYTF. This rearrangement joins TRBV2 to TRBJ1-2, with TRBD1 matching 8 bases. CDR3 length equals 15 residues. Trimming removed 6 bases from V and 4 bases from J; junction bases left unmatched: 10. The germline gives CDR1 SNHLY, CDR2 FYNNEI.

V usage is TRBV10-3 and J usage is TRBJ2-5; 9 positions match TRBD1. CDR1 is ENHRY, CDR2 SYGVKD, per germline. The CDR3 has 18 amino acids. After removal of 1 base from V and 4 bases from J, the junction contained 13 bases not matched to a gene. The CDR3 DNA follows: TGTGCCATCAGTGAGTACCGGCCACAGGGGGCGCTTCGAGAGACCCAGTACTTC. Translation gives CAISEYRPQGALRETQYF.

The gene calls are TRBV6-1 and TRBJ1-2; TRBD1 is a possible D gene (5 bases). Trimming took 6 bases from V and 4 from J, leaving 12 bases between them. The CDR3 is 13 residues long. In germline, CDR1 is MNHNS, CDR2 SASEGT. CDR3 sequence reads: CASRFLRVYGYTF. The DNA of the CDR3 is TGTGCCAGCAGATTTCTCAGGGTCTATGGCTACACCTTC.

The genes are TRBV19 and TRBJ1-2; 9 bases are a match to TRBD1. CDR1 and CDR2 (germline): LNHDA, SQIVND (reference sequence). The V and J ends lost 6 bases and 11 bases, in that order; junction bases with no gene match: 4. This CDR3 spans 11 amino acids. The CDR3 nucleotides are TGTGCCAGTAGGGACAGGGGACAGTACACCTTC. It specifies CASRDRGQYTF.

The chain employs TRBV11-2 and TRBJ2-1; tentative D call: TRBD2 (6 bases). Germline values: CDR1 SGHAT, CDR2 FQNNGV. The CDR3 totals 16 residues. V was pared by 7 bases and J by 4 bases, with 20 bases between. The CDR3, as DNA: TGTGCCAGCACCTCCTCCGGGGGAGCTCTTTACAATGAGCAGTTCTTC. Translation: CASTSSGGALYNEQFF.

The chain links TRBV7-9 to TRBJ2-7, with 8 nucleotides matching TRBD2. The V gene's germline CDR1 is SEHNR and CDR2 FQNEAQ (reference sequence). Trimming at V came to 2 bases and at J to 0 bases, leaving 9 bases not matched to a gene. This CDR3 is 17 amino acids long. The CDR3 coding sequence is TGTGCCAGCAGCTTATCGCGGGGGGCGCATTCCTCCTACGAGCAGTACTTC. Protein sequence: CASSLSRGAHSSYEQYF.

The chain combines TRBV10-3 with TRBJ1-1; tentatively, D is TRBD1 (6 bases). V was cut by 6 bases and J by 4 bases, with 12 bases left in between. The CDR3 loop spans 13 amino acids. CDR1 and CDR2 from the germline V gene are ENHRY and SYGVKD. In nucleotides, the CDR3 is TGTGCCATCAGCCAACAGGGTACCACTGAAGCTTTCTTT. Residues: CAISQQGTTEAFF.

V is TRBV6-5 and J is TRBJ1-2; D perhaps matches TRBD1 (5 bases). The V end was cut by 2 bases, the J end by 6 bases, with 13 bases between. Per germline, CDR1 MNHEY and CDR2 SVGAGI. The CDR3 contains 14 residues. The CDR3 nucleotides are TGTGCCAGCAGTTACAAAGGGGCCAGCGATGGCTACACCTTC. It specifies CASSYKGASDGYTF.

The V gene is TRBV15, the J gene TRBJ2-1, with 8 nucleotides matching TRBD2. The CDR3 runs to 24 residues. The germline V gene encodes CDR1 LNHNV and CDR2 YYDKDF (reference sequence). V shed 1 base, J shed 0 bases, and the junction held 26 bases outside the gene matches. CDR3 DNA: TGTGCCACCAGCAGAGCCCGGGGGGGGATTGGCCCCAAAGGAAAAGGAAGCTCCTACAATGAGCAGTTCTTC. Amino acids: CATSRARGGIGPKGKGSSYNEQFF.

This clone was found a few times. The chain couples TRBV9 to TRBJ2-3; 10 nucleotides match TRBD2. The CDR3 spans 15 residues. Germline V gene sequence: CDR1 SGDLS, CDR2 YYNGEE. V trimming: 2 bases; J trimming: 6 bases; junction bases outside the gene matches: 6. The CDR3 DNA reads TGTGCCAGCAGCGTCGTTAGCGGGGGGCCTGATACGCAGTATTTT. Translation gives CASSVVSGGPDTQYF.

This chain joins TRBV5-4 and TRBJ1-1, with 9 nucleotides matching TRBD1. The germline CDR1 and CDR2 sequences are SGHNT and YYREEE (reference sequence). The J segment lost 5 bases and the V segment lost 4 bases, leaving 9 bases of the junction unmatched. CDR3 size: 15 residues. The CDR3: CASSVQGALGTEAFF. CDR3 in DNA: TGTGCCAGCAGCGTACAGGGGGCCTTAGGGACTGAAGCTTTCTTT. The full variable domain, its missing parts supplied by reference TRBV5-4 and TRBJ1-1, is ETGVTQSPTHLIKTRGQQVTLRCSSQSGHNTVSWYQQALGQGPQFIFQYYREEENGRGNFPPRFSGLQFPNYSSELNVNALELDDSALYLCASSVQGALGTEAFFGQGTRLTVV.

The V call is TRBV2, the J call TRBJ1-5, with a weak D call TRBD1 (5 bases). Trimming took 6 bases from V and 5 from J, leaving 17 bases between them. CDR1 and CDR2 from the germline V gene are SNHLY and FYNNEI. The CDR3 consists of 15 residues. The CDR3 is CASSARDAKDQPQHF. The CDR3, as DNA: TGTGCCAGCAGCGCCCGGGACGCTAAGGATCAGCCCCAGCATTTT. Filled out from reference TRBV2 and TRBJ1-5, the complete variable domain reads EPEVTQTPSHQVTQMGQEVILRCVPISNHLYFYWYRQILGQKVEFLVSFYNNEISEKSEIFDDQFSVERPDGSNFTLKIRSTKLEDSAMYFCASSARDAKDQPQHFGDGTRLSIL.

The chain recombines TRBV5-8 with TRBJ2-1; tentatively, D is TRBD1 or TRBD2 (7 bases each). Looked up from germline, CDR1 is SGHTS and CDR2 is YDEGEE. The V end lost 5 bases, the J end lost 4 bases, and 19 bases lay between the germline ends. The CDR3 is 16 amino acids. The CDR3 sequence: CASSLPPGGGYNEQFF. CDR3 sequence (DNA): TGTGCCAGCAGTCTTCCTCCAGGGGGGGGGTACAATGAGCAGTTCTTC.

V usage is TRBV30 and J usage is TRBJ1-2; 9 positions match TRBD1. With 8 bases clipped from V and 7 bases from J, the junction kept 17 bases outside the gene matches. This CDR3 region has 15 residues. Germline lookup yields CDR1 GTSNPN and CDR2 SVGIG (reference sequence). CDR3 region: CALVPGTGKVGGYTF. CDR3 coding DNA: TGTGCCCTGGTGCCAGGGACAGGGAAGGTTGGTGGCTACACCTTC.

V is TRBV4-1 and J is TRBJ1-2; 10 bases map to TRBD1. The CDR3 extends over 18 amino acids. Germline trimming cut 0 bases from V and 8 bases from J; bases unmatched to any gene: 15. The germline V gene encodes CDR1 MGHRA and CDR2 YSYEKL. The CDR3 region has the DNA TGCGCCAGCAGCCAAGATCATACTAGGACAGGGGGAGCAGTCGGCTACACCTTC. This translates into CASSQDHTRTGGAVGYTF.

This chain links TRBV4-1 with TRBJ2-5, with no clear D. The CDR3 extends over 15 amino acids. Germline loops: CDR1 MGHRA, CDR2 YSYEKL. The V gene lost 3 bases and the J gene lost 12 bases, with 23 bases spanning the gap. This CDR3 is CASSQHSLPGSPEYF. The CDR3 nucleotides are TGCGCCAGCAGCCAGCACTCACTACCCGGGTCCCCCGAGTACTTC.

This clone was found a few times. CDR3 in DNA: TGTGCCAGTCAGACAGACTATGGCTACACCTTC. Translation: CASQTDYGYTF. The genes are TRBV2 and TRBJ1-2; D may be TRBD1 (5 bases). The CDR3 is made up of 11 amino acids. V dropped 9 bases and J dropped 3 bases, with 8 bases sitting between them. Per germline, CDR1 SNHLY and CDR2 FYNNEI. Filled out from reference TRBV2 and TRBJ1-2, the complete variable domain reads EPEVTQTPSHQVTQMGQEVILRCVPISNHLYFYWYRQILGQKVEFLVSFYNNEISEKSEIFDDQFSVERPDGSNFTLKIRSTKLEDSAMYFCASQTDYGYTFGSGTRLTVV.

The V and J genes are TRBV5-7 and TRBJ2-7; no reliable D call. TRBV5-7 is classed as an ORF, of uncertain function. V lost 0 bases and J 9 bases, leaving 16 bases between the germline ends. The length of the CDR3 is 14 residues. CDR3 in DNA: TGTGCCAGCAGCTTGGCGAGACTCCCAAAGAGGCAGTACGTC. Its translation: CASSLARLPKRQYV.

The chain carries TRBV5-5 and TRBJ2-7; no clear D gene. CDR3 length equals 14 residues. Germline assignment: CDR1 SGHKS and CDR2 YYEKEE (reference sequence). Trimming removed 0 bases from V and 2 bases from J, with 9 bases in between. The CDR3 bases are TGTGCCAGCAGCTTGGGAGCTAACCCCTACGAGCAGTACGTC. This encodes CASSLGANPYEQYV.

The gene calls are TRBV11-1 and TRBJ2-6, with TRBD1 matching over 9 bases. Germline CDR1 reads SGHAT; CDR2 reads FQDESV (reference sequence). CDR3 length equals 18 residues. J lost 1 base, V lost 5 bases, and 9 bases had no gene match. The CDR3 protein is CASSGTDRGLSGANVLTF. The CDR3 DNA reads TGTGCCAGCAGCGGTACGGACAGGGGATTATCTGGGGCCAACGTCCTGACTTTC.

V usage is TRBV19 and J usage is TRBJ2-3; 11 bases line up with TRBD2. The CDR3 has 17 residues. CDR1 LNHDA and CDR2 SQIVND come from the germline V gene (reference sequence). The V gene end was trimmed by 0 bases and the J gene end by 7 bases; junction bases not matched to a gene: 9. CDR3 sequence (DNA): TGTGCCAGTAGTATAGATCGACTAGCGGGGCTCACGAATACGCAGTATTTT. Protein: CASSIDRLAGLTNTQYF.

The V and J genes are TRBV5-1 and TRBJ2-1; the D gene is possibly TRBD2 (5 bases). Trimming pared 0 bases from V and 0 bases from J, leaving 13 bases between. The CDR3 length is 17 residues. Germline V gene data show CDR1 as SGHRS and CDR2 as YFSETQ. The CDR3 sequence is CASSLAKRTSSYNEQFF. CDR3 nucleotide sequence: TGCGCCAGCAGCTTGGCCAAGCGGACCAGCTCCTACAATGAGCAGTTCTTC.